These T cell receptor beta chains were read from a single sample in a study of blood T cells in healthy people across ages. TCRdb recomputed calls from the 5' RACE reads with MiXCR, one row per CDR3 protein. The sample has about 1 million distinct CDR3 sequences, over 35% seen once. Input material: blood. The receptor set was obtained from an older woman in good health. Both conserved end residues are trimmed from each CDR3. The D gene is left open where the match is weak.

CDR3 protein: SARRGLAGTYEQY; V gene: TRBV20-1; J gene: TRBJ2-7; D gene: TRBD2; CDR3 length: 13
CDR3 protein: ASSYFGNNEQF; V gene: TRBV6-2/TRBV6-3; J gene: TRBJ2-1; D gene: NA; CDR3 length: 11
CDR3 protein: ASSQIRGQETQY; V gene: TRBV14; J gene: TRBJ2-5; D gene: NA; CDR3 length: 12
CDR3 protein: ASSFQVRETQY; V gene: TRBV5-6; J gene: TRBJ2-5; D gene: NA; CDR3 length: 11
CDR3 protein: SATGGLAGEVQY; V gene: TRBV20-1; J gene: TRBJ2-5; D gene: TRBD2; CDR3 length: 12
CDR3 protein: AVGATEAF; V gene: TRBV28; J gene: TRBJ1-1; D gene: NA; CDR3 length: 8
CDR3 protein: ASGPSGSKADTQY; V gene: TRBV5-1; J gene: TRBJ2-3; D gene: TRBD2; CDR3 length: 13
CDR3 protein: SAQSWGNTIY; V gene: TRBV20-1; J gene: TRBJ1-3; D gene: NA; CDR3 length: 10
CDR3 protein: ASSLSRGTGPYEQY; V gene: TRBV5-1; J gene: TRBJ2-7; D gene: NA; CDR3 length: 14
CDR3 protein: ASSVGGQNQPQH; V gene: TRBV7-3; J gene: TRBJ1-5; D gene: TRBD1; CDR3 length: 12
CDR3 protein: SVGSRRMNTEAF; V gene: TRBV29-1; J gene: TRBJ1-1; D gene: NA; CDR3 length: 12
CDR3 protein: ASSAPGNIYEQY; V gene: TRBV5-6; J gene: TRBJ2-7; D gene: NA; CDR3 length: 12
CDR3 protein: ASSPLTGISYEQY; V gene: TRBV18; J gene: NA; D gene: TRBD1; CDR3 length: 13
CDR3 protein: ASTTTSSNEQF; V gene: TRBV7-9; J gene: TRBJ2-1; D gene: NA; CDR3 length: 11
CDR3 protein: SARKAGGLGEQF; V gene: TRBV20-1; J gene: TRBJ2-1; D gene: TRBD2; CDR3 length: 12
CDR3 protein: ASSLGLSRSTDTQY; V gene: TRBV5-5; J gene: TRBJ2-3; D gene: NA; CDR3 length: 14
CDR3 protein: SVAGQGALAGGASNEQF; V gene: TRBV29-1; J gene: TRBJ2-1; D gene: NA; CDR3 length: 17
CDR3 protein: ASSPTRQGDAQPQH; V gene: TRBV12-3/TRBV12-4; J gene: TRBJ1-5; D gene: TRBD1; CDR3 length: 14
CDR3 protein: SVEPAYRTETQY; V gene: TRBV29-1; J gene: TRBJ2-5; D gene: NA; CDR3 length: 12
CDR3 protein: ASSNSGRAHEQF; V gene: TRBV28; J gene: TRBJ2-1; D gene: TRBD2; CDR3 length: 12
CDR3 protein: SVERSGTGELF; V gene: TRBV29-1; J gene: TRBJ2-2; D gene: NA; CDR3 length: 11
CDR3 protein: SATGPTIVYNEQF; V gene: TRBV20-1; J gene: TRBJ2-1; D gene: NA; CDR3 length: 13
CDR3 protein: ASSSPTGGGETQY; V gene: TRBV5-1; J gene: TRBJ2-5; D gene: TRBD1; CDR3 length: 13
CDR3 protein: SARSRTSGSSYEQY; V gene: TRBV20-1; J gene: TRBJ2-7; D gene: TRBD2; CDR3 length: 14
CDR3 protein: ASKGQGTTQY; V gene: TRBV12-3/TRBV12-4; J gene: TRBJ2-3; D gene: TRBD1; CDR3 length: 10
CDR3 protein: ASSLFVGGLTYEQY; V gene: TRBV5-6; J gene: NA; D gene: TRBD1; CDR3 length: 14
CDR3 protein: ASSLALAGGPSEQY; V gene: TRBV5-1; J gene: TRBJ2-7; D gene: TRBD2; CDR3 length: 14
CDR3 protein: ASSLGAGVQETQY; V gene: TRBV28; J gene: TRBJ2-5; D gene: NA; CDR3 length: 13
CDR3 protein: ASRAPSNEQF; V gene: TRBV2; J gene: TRBJ2-1; D gene: NA; CDR3 length: 10
CDR3 protein: SVDSDRVNEQF; V gene: TRBV29-1; J gene: TRBJ2-1; D gene: TRBD1; CDR3 length: 11
CDR3 protein: SARADYRVSGRIRNEQF; V gene: TRBV20-1; J gene: TRBJ2-1; D gene: TRBD2; CDR3 length: 17
CDR3 protein: ASSDTGGEETQY; V gene: TRBV6-5; J gene: TRBJ2-5; D gene: NA; CDR3 length: 12
CDR3 protein: ASSHPVREIAKNIQY; V gene: TRBV7-9; J gene: TRBJ2-4; D gene: NA; CDR3 length: 15
CDR3 protein: ASSTLAGPTDTQY; V gene: TRBV6-4; J gene: TRBJ2-3; D gene: TRBD2; CDR3 length: 13
CDR3 protein: ASSPQGSQTVSYGYT; V gene: TRBV7-9; J gene: TRBJ1-2; D gene: NA; CDR3 length: 15
CDR3 protein: ASSLALSGGGYEQY; V gene: TRBV7-8; J gene: TRBJ2-7; D gene: TRBD2; CDR3 length: 14
CDR3 protein: AISESDREGSPLH; V gene: TRBV10-3; J gene: TRBJ1-6; D gene: TRBD1; CDR3 length: 13
CDR3 protein: ASSLRPGLKLF; V gene: TRBV7-9; J gene: TRBJ1-4; D gene: NA; CDR3 length: 11
CDR3 protein: ASSLGGVWNEQY; V gene: TRBV28; J gene: TRBJ2-7; D gene: TRBD2; CDR3 length: 12
CDR3 protein: ASNPTSDRPQETQY; V gene: TRBV28; J gene: TRBJ2-5; D gene: NA; CDR3 length: 14
CDR3 protein: ASSQERGPLVREQY; V gene: TRBV3-1; J gene: NA; D gene: TRBD1; CDR3 length: 14
CDR3 protein: SARGRLAGGPYEQY; V gene: TRBV20-1; J gene: TRBJ2-7; D gene: TRBD2; CDR3 length: 14
CDR3 protein: ASSREPVYNEQF; V gene: TRBV5-1; J gene: TRBJ2-1; D gene: NA; CDR3 length: 12
CDR3 protein: ASSNLGGRASTDTQY; V gene: TRBV21-1; J gene: TRBJ2-3; D gene: NA; CDR3 length: 15
CDR3 protein: ASSTFQSTDTQY; V gene: TRBV6-6; J gene: TRBJ2-3; D gene: NA; CDR3 length: 12
CDR3 protein: ASSLDVAGNQPQH; V gene: TRBV11-2; J gene: TRBJ1-5; D gene: NA; CDR3 length: 13
CDR3 protein: ASSPERGGYT; V gene: TRBV3-1; J gene: TRBJ1-2; D gene: NA; CDR3 length: 10
CDR3 protein: AIARQGFINEQF; V gene: TRBV2; J gene: TRBJ2-1; D gene: NA; CDR3 length: 12
CDR3 protein: ASSGRTGTDTQY; V gene: TRBV5-1; J gene: TRBJ2-3; D gene: NA; CDR3 length: 12
CDR3 protein: ASSLRGDPSYNEQF; V gene: TRBV5-1; J gene: TRBJ2-1; D gene: NA; CDR3 length: 14
CDR3 protein: ASSQGPPRRSYEQY; V gene: TRBV4-1; J gene: TRBJ2-7; D gene: NA; CDR3 length: 14
CDR3 protein: ASRGAGVNTEAF; V gene: TRBV5-1; J gene: TRBJ1-1; D gene: NA; CDR3 length: 12
CDR3 protein: ASSALGWRQETQY; V gene: TRBV7-2; J gene: NA; D gene: NA; CDR3 length: 13
CDR3 protein: ASSEAGSSRNTIY; V gene: TRBV7-2; J gene: TRBJ1-3; D gene: NA; CDR3 length: 13
CDR3 protein: ASSFTSADGYT; V gene: TRBV5-1; J gene: TRBJ1-2; D gene: NA; CDR3 length: 11
CDR3 protein: ASSLVHGGLETQY; V gene: TRBV5-5; J gene: TRBJ2-5; D gene: NA; CDR3 length: 13
CDR3 protein: ASSPHLGTVNTEAF; V gene: TRBV9; J gene: TRBJ1-1; D gene: NA; CDR3 length: 14
CDR3 protein: ASSLPQGSTEAF; V gene: TRBV7-2; J gene: TRBJ1-1; D gene: TRBD1; CDR3 length: 12